The entry below describes one T cell receptor (beta chain). This specimen belongs to a study of control samples from healthy donors and cancer patients. Repertoires were generated with immunoSEQ multiplex PCR, while TCRdb's copy carries only in-frame clones and drops some. This sample has around 77,000 clones; 85% to 95% occur once, and the top ten carry 5.5% to 6.5%. This CDR3 comprises 15 residues. Germline trimming cut 5 bases from V and 6 bases from J; bases unmatched to any gene: 10. Germline assignment: CDR1 SGHTA and CDR2 FQGTGA. The specimen sequenced was blood. The V call is TRBV7-3, the J call TRBJ2-3; TRBD2 aligns across 8 bases. This sequence originates from a woman aged 55-70 years in good health. CDR3 in amino acids: CASSPGGPMGDTQYF. CDR3 nucleotides: TGTGCCAGCAGCCCGGGGGGGCCGATGGGGGATACGCAGTATTTT.